One TCR beta chain is described in this entry. Clones were sequenced by immunoSEQ multiplex PCR, and TCRdb holds only the in-frame ones, with some missing. Here the sample spans hundreds of thousands of clones, approximately 85% being singletons. This specimen comes from a study of shared T cell receptors in the human thymus. Trimming cost V 5 bases and J 0 bases, with 10 bases left between them. The CDR3 loop spans 14 amino acids. Germline V gene lookup returns CDR1 SGHTA and CDR2 FQGNSA. These data also formed part of another study, on human thymus T cells. That paper adds: The thymus was resected at corrective cardiac surgery.

This TCR came from a girl less than two years old with a congenital heart defect. The sample was thymocytes. This rearrangement joins TRBV7-2 to TRBJ1-2; D gene unclear. The CDR3 here is CASSHLRSNYGYTF. The CDR3, as DNA: TGTGCCAGCAGCCACCTCAGGTCTAACTATGGCTACACCTTC.